This T cell receptor beta chain was obtained from a study of blood T cell repertoires in COVID-19. Study at large: Samples came from the United States, Italy and Spain, spanning acute and convalescent COVID-19. Sources were T cells, B-cell-depleted T cells, or PBMCs; the material itself was cDNA or gDNA.

CDR3 length: 13 residues. V was clipped by 4 bases and J by 2 bases, with 10 bases between them. From germline, CDR1 is SQVTM and CDR2 ANQGSEA. Authors' data handling: Nucleated cell number was recorded as an estimate derived from reference gene primer amplification. The table came from immunoSEQ multiplex PCR; TCRdb's copy has only in-frame clones and leaves some out. That table gives V, J and clone size, and the DNA gave D and trimming. The sample comprises around 110,000 clones, approximately 90% of which are singletons, and under 7% rests with the top ten. The sample consisted of peripheral blood. The chain uses TRBV29-1 and TRBJ2-3; D may be TRBD1 (6 bases). The sequence derives from a man in his fifties or sixties with active or convalescent COVID-19. CDR3 in DNA: TGCAGCGTTGCTTGGGGGCTCACAGATACGCAGTATTTT. Translation: CSVAWGLTDTQYF.